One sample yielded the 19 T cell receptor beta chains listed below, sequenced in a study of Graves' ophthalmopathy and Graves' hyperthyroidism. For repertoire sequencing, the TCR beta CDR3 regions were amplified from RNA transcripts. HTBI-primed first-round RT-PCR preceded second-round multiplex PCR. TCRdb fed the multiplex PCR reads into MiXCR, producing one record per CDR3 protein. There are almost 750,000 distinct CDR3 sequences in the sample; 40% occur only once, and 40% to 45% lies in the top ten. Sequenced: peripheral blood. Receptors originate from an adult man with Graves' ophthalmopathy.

CDR3 bases: TGTGCCAGCAGTTTCGGCGGGAACCAGTACGAGCAGTACTTC. Translating it yields CASSFGGNQYEQYF. The chain uses TRBV28 and TRBJ2-7; maybe TRBD2 (6 bases). V shed 3 bases and J shed 4 bases, with 13 bases lying between them. The CDR3 sequence is 14 residues long. The V gene's germline CDR1 is MDHEN and CDR2 SYDVKM.

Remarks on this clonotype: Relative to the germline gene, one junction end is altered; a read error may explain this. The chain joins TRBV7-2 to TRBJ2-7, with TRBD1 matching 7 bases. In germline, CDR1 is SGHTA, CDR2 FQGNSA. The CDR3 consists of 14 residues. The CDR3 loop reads CASSLGTGSYGQYF. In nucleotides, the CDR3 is TGTGCCAGCAGCTTAGGGACAGGAAGTTACGGGCAGTACTTC.

Here the CDR3 reads CSVGQSDLQETQYF. CDR3 sequence (DNA): TGCAGCGTCGGACAGTCCGATCTCCAAGAGACCCAGTACTTC. The chain uses TRBV29-1 and TRBJ2-5, with D perhaps matching TRBD1 (6 bases). The CDR3 is 14 residues long. Trimming left V 6 bases short and J 1 base short, with 15 bases between. Germline V CDR1 and CDR2: SQVTM, ANQGSEA.

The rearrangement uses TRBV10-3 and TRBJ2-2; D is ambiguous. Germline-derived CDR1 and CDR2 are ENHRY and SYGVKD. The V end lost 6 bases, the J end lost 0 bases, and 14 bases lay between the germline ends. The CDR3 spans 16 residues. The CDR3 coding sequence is TGTGCCATCAGCCGCACGGCGTCCGCGAACACCGGGGAGCTGTTTTTT. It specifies CAISRTASANTGELFF.

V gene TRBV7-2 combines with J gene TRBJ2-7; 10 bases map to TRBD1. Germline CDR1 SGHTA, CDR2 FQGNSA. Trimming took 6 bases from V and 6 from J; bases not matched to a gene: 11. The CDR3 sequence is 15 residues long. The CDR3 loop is CASRYPGTGVGEQYF. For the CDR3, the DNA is TGTGCCAGCAGGTACCCCGGGACAGGGGTGGGCGAGCAGTACTTC. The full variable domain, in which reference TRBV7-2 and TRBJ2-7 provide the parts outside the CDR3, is GAGVSQSPSNKVTEKGKDVELRCDPISGHTALYWYRQSLGQGLEFLIYFQGNSAPDKSGLPSDRFSAERTGGSVSTLTIQRTQQEDSAVYLCASRYPGTGVGEQYFGPGTRLTVT.

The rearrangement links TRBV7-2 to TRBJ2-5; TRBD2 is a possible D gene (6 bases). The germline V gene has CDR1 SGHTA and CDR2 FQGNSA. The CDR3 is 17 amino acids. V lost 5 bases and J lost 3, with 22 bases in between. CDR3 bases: TGTGCCAGCAGCCCAGGGACTGGCGGGAAACGAAAAGAGACCCAGTACTTC. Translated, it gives CASSPGTGGKRKETQYF.

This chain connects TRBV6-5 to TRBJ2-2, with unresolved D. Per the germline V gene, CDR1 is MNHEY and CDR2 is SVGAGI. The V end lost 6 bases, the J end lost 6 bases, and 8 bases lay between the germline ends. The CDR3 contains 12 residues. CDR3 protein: CASRKKSGELFF. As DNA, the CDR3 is TGTGCCAGCAGGAAGAAGTCCGGGGAGCTGTTTTTT.

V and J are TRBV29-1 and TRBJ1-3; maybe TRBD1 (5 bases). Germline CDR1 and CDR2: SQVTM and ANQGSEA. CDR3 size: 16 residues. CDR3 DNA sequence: TGCCCCCTCAACCTCCGGGACGCAAGCTCTGGAAACACCATATATTTT. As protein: CPLNLRDASSGNTIYF.

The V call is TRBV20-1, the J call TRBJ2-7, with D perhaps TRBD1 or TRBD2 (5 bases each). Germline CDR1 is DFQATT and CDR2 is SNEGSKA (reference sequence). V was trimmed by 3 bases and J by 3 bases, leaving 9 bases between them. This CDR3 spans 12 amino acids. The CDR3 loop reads CSARGRIYEQYF. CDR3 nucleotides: TGCAGTGCTAGGGGACGGATCTACGAGCAGTACTTC.

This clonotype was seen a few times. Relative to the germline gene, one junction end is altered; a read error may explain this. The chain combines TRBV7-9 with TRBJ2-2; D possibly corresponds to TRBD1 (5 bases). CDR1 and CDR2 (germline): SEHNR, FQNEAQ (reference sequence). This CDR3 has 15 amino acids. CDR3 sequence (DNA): TGTGCCAGCAGCTTAAGGGGTTCGAATACCGGGGAGCTGTTTTTT. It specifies CASSLRGSNTGELFF.

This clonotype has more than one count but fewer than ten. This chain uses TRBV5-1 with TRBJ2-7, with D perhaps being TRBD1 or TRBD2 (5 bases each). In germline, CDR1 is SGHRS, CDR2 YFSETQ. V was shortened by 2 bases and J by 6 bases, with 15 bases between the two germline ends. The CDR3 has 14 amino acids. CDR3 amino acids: CASSLPGPGGEQYF. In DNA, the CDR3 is TGCGCCAGCAGCTTACCGGGACCGGGCGGCGAGCAGTACTTC.

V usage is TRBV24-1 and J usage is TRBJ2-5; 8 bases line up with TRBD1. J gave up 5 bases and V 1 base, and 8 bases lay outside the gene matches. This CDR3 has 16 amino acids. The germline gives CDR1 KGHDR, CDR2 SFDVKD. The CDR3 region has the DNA TGTGCCACCAGTGATTTTGTCAGGGGGCTAGGGGAGACCCAGTACTTC. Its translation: CATSDFVRGLGETQYF.

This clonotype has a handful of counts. CDR3 residues: CASSPGGVWEKLFF. The CDR3 DNA is TGTGCCAGCAGCCCGGGTGGGGTTTGGGAAAAACTGTTTTTT. The rearrangement uses TRBV7-9 and TRBJ1-4, with D uncertain. V lost 5 bases and J lost 8, with 15 bases in between. CDR1 and CDR2 from the germline V gene are SEHNR and FQNEAQ (reference sequence). The CDR3 runs to 14 residues. The variable domain in full, with the rest retrieved from reference TRBV7-9 and TRBJ1-4, is DTGVSQNPRHKITKRGQNVTFRCDPISEHNRLYWYRQTLGQGPEFLTYFQNEAQLEKSRLLSDRFSAERPKGSFSTLEIQRTEQGDSAMYLCASSPGGVWEKLFFGSGTQLSVL.

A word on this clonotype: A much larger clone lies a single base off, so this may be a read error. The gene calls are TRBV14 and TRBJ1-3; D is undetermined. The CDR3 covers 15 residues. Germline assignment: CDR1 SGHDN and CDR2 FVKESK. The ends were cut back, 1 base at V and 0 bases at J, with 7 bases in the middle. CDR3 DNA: TGTGCCAGCAGCCAAGGCGGAAGCTCTGGAAACACCATATATTTT. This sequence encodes CASSQGGSSGNTIYF.

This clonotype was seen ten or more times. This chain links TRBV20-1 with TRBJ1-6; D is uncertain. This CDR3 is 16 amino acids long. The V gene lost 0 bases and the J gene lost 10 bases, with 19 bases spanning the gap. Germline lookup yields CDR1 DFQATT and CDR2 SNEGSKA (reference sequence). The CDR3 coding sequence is TGCAGTGCTAGAGATCACGGGAATTCCCAACGATCACCCCTCCACTTT. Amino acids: CSARDHGNSQRSPLHF.

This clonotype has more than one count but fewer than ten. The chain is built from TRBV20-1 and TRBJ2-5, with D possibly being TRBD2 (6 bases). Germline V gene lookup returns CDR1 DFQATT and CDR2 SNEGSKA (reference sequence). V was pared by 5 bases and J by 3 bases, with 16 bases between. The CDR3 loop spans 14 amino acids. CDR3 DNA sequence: TGCAGTGCTTGGAGGGGTGCGGCAGAAGAGACCCAGTACTTC. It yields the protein CSAWRGAAEETQYF.

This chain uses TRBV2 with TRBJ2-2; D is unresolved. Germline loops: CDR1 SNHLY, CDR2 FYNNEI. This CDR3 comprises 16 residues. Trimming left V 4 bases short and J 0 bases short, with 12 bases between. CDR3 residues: CASSGEQIANTGELFF. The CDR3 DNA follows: TGTGCCAGCAGTGGAGAGCAGATTGCGAACACCGGGGAGCTGTTTTTT.

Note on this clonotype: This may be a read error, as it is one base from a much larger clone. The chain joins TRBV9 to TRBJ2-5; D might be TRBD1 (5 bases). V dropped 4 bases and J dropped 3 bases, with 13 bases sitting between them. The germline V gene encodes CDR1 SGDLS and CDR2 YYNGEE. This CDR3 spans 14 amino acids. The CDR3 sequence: CASSLDLREETQYF. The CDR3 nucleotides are TGTGCCAGCAGCTTAGATCTCAGGGAAGAGACCCAGTACTTC.

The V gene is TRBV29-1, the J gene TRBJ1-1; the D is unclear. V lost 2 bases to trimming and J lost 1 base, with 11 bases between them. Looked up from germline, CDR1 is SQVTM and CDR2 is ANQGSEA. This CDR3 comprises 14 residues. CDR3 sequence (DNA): TGCAGCGTTGAATTAAACGGGGAGAACACTGAAGCTTTCTTT. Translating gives CSVELNGENTEAFF.